This TCR beta chain is from a study of regulatory T cells in long-lasting Graves disease. iRepertoire HTBI primers and Arm-PCR of CDR3 regions built TCR beta libraries. Each CDR3 protein gets one entry after TCRdb re-called the multiplex PCR reads with MiXCR. The sample records roughly 500,000 distinct CDR3 sequences, roughly 14% being singletons. This clonotype was seen more than once but under ten times. Sample time point: newly diagnosed GD, antithyroid drugs for less than 3 months. Making the TCR library involved RNA that had been extracted from PBMCs. Trimming removed 2 bases from V and 2 bases from J, with 10 bases in between. This CDR3 region has 16 residues. The germline V gene encodes CDR1 MNHEY and CDR2 SVGAGI. These records were also assigned to another study, of T cells in Graves' hyperthyroidism and ophthalmopathy. This second study notes: The TCR CDR3 was amplified in a first-round RT-PCR using the HTBI primer set.

The receptor comes from a young man with Graves disease. Material: peripheral blood mononuclear cells (PBMCs), obtained at new diagnosis, from a patient treated with antithyroid drugs. The V gene is TRBV6-5, the J gene TRBJ2-6; D is unresolved. In nucleotides, the CDR3 is TGTGCCAGCAGTTACCTCCGGCAGGCTGGGGCCAACGTCCTGACTTTC. Translated, it gives CASSYLRQAGANVLTF.